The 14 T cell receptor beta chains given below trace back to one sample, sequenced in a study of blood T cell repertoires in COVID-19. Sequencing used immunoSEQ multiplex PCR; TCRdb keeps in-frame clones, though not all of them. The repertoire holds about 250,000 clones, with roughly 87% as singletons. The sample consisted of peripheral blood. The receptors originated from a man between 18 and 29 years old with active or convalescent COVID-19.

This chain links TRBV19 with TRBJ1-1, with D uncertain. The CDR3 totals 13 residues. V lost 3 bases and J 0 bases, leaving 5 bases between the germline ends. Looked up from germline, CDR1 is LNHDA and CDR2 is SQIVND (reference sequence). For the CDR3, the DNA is TGTGCCAGTAGTATGGCTTTGAACACTGAAGCTTTCTTT. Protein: CASSMALNTEAFF. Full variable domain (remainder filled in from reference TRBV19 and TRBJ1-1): DGGITQSPKYLFRKEGQNVTLSCEQNLNHDAMYWYRQDPGQGLRLIYYSQIVNDFQKGDIAEGYSVSREKKESFPLTVTSAQKNPTAFYLCASSMALNTEAFFGQGTRLTVV.

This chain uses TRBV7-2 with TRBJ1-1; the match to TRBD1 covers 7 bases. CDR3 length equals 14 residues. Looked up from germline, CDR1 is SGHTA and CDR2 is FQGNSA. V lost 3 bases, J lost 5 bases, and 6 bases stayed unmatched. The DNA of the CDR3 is TGTGCCAGCAGCTTTGGCAGGGGGAGGACTGAAGCTTTCTTT. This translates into CASSFGRGRTEAFF.

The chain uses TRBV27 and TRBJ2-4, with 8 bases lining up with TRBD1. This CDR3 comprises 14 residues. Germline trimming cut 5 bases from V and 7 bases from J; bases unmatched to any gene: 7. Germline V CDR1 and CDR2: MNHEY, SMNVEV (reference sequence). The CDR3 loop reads CASSQGTGRNIQYF. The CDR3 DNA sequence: TGTGCCAGCAGTCAGGGGACAGGCAGGAACATTCAGTACTTC.

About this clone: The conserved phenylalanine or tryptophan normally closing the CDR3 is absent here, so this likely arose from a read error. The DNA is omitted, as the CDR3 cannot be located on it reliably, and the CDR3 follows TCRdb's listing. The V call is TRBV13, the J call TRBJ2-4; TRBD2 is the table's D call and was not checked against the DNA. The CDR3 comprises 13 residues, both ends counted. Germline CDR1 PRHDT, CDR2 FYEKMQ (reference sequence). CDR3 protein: CASSLGGSSLTCA.

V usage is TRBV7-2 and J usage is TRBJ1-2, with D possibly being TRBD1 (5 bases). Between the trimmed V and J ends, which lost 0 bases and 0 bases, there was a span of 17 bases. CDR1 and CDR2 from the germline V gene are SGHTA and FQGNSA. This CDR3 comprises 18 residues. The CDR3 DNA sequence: TGTGCCAGCAGCTTAGCCCCTCCTCAGGGAGGCGCTAACTATGGCTACACCTTC. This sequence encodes CASSLAPPQGGANYGYTF.

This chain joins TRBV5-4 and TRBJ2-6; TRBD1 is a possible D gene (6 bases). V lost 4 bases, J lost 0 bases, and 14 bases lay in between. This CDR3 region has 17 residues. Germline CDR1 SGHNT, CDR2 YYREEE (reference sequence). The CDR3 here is CASSRTDPSSGANVLTF. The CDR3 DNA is TGTGCCAGCAGCCGGACAGACCCTTCCTCTGGGGCCAACGTCCTGACTTTC.

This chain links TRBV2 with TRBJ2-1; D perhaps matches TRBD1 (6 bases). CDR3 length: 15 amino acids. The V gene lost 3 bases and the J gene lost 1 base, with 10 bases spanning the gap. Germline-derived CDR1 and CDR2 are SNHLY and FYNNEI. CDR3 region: CASSETGRSYNEQFF. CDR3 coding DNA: TGTGCCAGCAGTGAGACAGGCAGGTCCTACAATGAGCAGTTCTTC.

The CDR3 reads CASSLMLAGSYNEQFF. The CDR3 DNA sequence: TGCGCCAGCAGCTTGATGCTAGCGGGTTCCTACAATGAGCAGTTCTTC. The J gene is TRBJ2-1, the V gene TRBV5-1; 8 nucleotides line up with TRBD2. This CDR3 has 16 residues. The V and J ends lost 1 base and 1 base, in that order; junction bases with no gene match: 4. Looked up from germline, CDR1 is SGHRS and CDR2 is YFSETQ.

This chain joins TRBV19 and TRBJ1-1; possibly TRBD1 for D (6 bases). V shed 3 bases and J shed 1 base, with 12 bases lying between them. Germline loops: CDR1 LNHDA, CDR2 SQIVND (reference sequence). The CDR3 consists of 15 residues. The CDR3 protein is CASSIYGGRNTEAFF. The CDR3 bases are TGTGCCAGTAGTATTTATGGGGGCCGGAACACTGAAGCTTTCTTT.

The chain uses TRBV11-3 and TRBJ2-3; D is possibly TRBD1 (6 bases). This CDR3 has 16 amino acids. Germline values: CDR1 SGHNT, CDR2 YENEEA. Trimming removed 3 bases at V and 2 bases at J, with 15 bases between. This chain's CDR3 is CASSLGQGPDTDTQYF. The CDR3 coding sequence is TGTGCCAGCAGCTTGGGACAAGGACCCGACACAGATACGCAGTATTTT.

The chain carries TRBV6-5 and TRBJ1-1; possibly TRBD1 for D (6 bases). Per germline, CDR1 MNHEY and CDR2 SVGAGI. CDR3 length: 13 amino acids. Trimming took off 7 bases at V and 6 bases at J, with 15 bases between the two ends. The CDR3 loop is CASKDRSVAEAFF. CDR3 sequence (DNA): TGTGCCAGCAAAGACAGGAGCGTCGCTGAAGCTTTCTTT.

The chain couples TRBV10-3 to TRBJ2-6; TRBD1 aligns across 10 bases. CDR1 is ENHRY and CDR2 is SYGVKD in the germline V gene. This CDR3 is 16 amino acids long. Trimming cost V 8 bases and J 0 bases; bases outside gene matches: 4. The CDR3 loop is CAIGDRGDSGANVLTF. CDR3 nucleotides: TGTGCCATCGGGGACAGGGGTGACTCTGGGGCCAACGTCCTGACTTTC.

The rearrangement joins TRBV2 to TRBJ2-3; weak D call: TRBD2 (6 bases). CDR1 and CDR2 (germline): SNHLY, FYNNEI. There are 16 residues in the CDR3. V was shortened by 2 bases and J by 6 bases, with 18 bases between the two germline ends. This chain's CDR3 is CASSEPLGGVLDTQYF. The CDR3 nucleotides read TGTGCCAGCAGTGAACCCCTTGGCGGGGTCTTGGATACGCAGTATTTT. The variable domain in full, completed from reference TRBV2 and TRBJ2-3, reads EPEVTQTPSHQVTQMGQEVILRCVPISNHLYFYWYRQILGQKVEFLVSFYNNEISEKSEIFDDQFSVERPDGSNFTLKIRSTKLEDSAMYFCASSEPLGGVLDTQYFGPGTRLTVL.

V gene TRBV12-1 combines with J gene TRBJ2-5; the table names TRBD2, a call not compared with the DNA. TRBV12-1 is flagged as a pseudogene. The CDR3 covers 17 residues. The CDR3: CASSTVAGPFIGETQYF. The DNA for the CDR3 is TGTGCCAGCAGCACCGTAGCGGGACCCTTTATCGGGGAGACCCAGTACTTC.